Shown below are 11 T cell receptor beta chains from a single sample sequenced in a study of post-analysis software for immune sequencing data. Regarding the study as a whole: A few TRBV segments appeared more often in patients than in controls, and TRBV5-6, TRBV5-1 and TRBV20-1 were among these.

These receptors are not linked to any known antigen. The TCR beta cDNA libraries contained unique molecular identifiers. TCRdb fed the PCR reads into MiXCR, producing one record per CDR3 protein. The profile shows 550,000 to 700,000 distinct CDR3 sequences, roughly 40% of them singletons. The source material was blood. The receptor source for this set is a girl aged 5-17 years with multiple sclerosis.

This clonotype occurred a few times. J is TRBJ2-7 and V is TRBV12-3 or TRBV12-4; 9 bases line up with TRBD1. Trimming at V came to 5 bases and at J to 5 bases, leaving 7 bases not matched to a gene. The CDR3 consists of 14 residues. CDR3 residues: CASSPSTGGDEQYF. The DNA of the CDR3 is TGTGCCAGCAGTCCTTCGACAGGGGGAGACGAGCAGTACTTC.

In its sample, this clonotype was seen a few times. The chain has TRBV5-6 and TRBJ2-1; D unclear. Trimming shortened V by 1 base and J by 5 bases, and 16 bases separated the two germline ends. The CDR3 is 16 residues long. CDR1 and CDR2 (germline): SGHDT, YYEEEE. The CDR3 loop reads CASSLSPRAENNEQFF. The CDR3 DNA is TGTGCCAGCAGCTTGTCCCCAAGGGCAGAGAACAATGAGCAGTTCTTC. Supplemented by reference TRBV5-6 and TRBJ2-1, the full variable domain reads DAGVTQSPTHLIKTRGQQVTLRCSPKSGHDTVSWYQQALGQGPQFIFQYYEEEERQRGNFPDRFSGHQFPNYSSELNVNALLLGDSALYLCASSLSPRAENNEQFFGPGTRLTVL.

The gene calls are TRBV7-8 and TRBJ1-2; 8 bases are shared with TRBD1. V was clipped by 5 bases and J by 7 bases; unmatched bases: 9. Germline values: CDR1 SGHVS, CDR2 FQNEAQ. The CDR3 spans 14 residues. CDR3 in amino acids: CASSPGQAAGGYTF. The DNA of the CDR3 is TGTGCCAGCAGCCCGGGACAGGCTGCGGGTGGCTACACCTTC.

The chain is built from TRBV12-3 or TRBV12-4 and TRBJ2-3; unclear D gene. This CDR3 is built from 15 residues. Trimming pared 1 base from V and 2 bases from J, leaving 10 bases between. The CDR3 coding sequence is TGTGCCAGCAGTTTAGAGGGCGGAGCCACAGATACGCAGTATTTT. Protein: CASSLEGGATDTQYF.

This clonotype was seen only a few times. V gene TRBV12-3 or TRBV12-4 combines with J gene TRBJ1-2, with D hard to call. V lost 5 bases, J lost 6 bases, and 16 bases lay in between. This CDR3 is 14 amino acids long. CDR3 sequence reads: CASSPLLGSHGYTF. DNA for the CDR3: TGTGCCAGCAGTCCCCTCCTGGGGTCTCATGGCTACACCTTC.

This clonotype was observed a handful of times. The chain uses TRBV10-3 and TRBJ2-1; a weak D match, TRBD2 (6 bases). The CDR3 length is 14 residues. The V end was cut by 7 bases, the J end by 7 bases, with 17 bases between. From germline, CDR1 is ENHRY and CDR2 SYGVKD. In nucleotides, the CDR3 is TGTGCCATCACCCCTGAAAGCGGGCGGAATGAGCAGTTCTTC. Protein: CAITPESGRNEQFF.

The chain employs TRBV12-3 or TRBV12-4 and TRBJ2-7; D perhaps matches TRBD1 (5 bases). There are 15 residues in the CDR3. Deletions cut 2 bases from V and 2 bases from J, with 13 bases between. As DNA, the CDR3 is TGTGCCAGCAGTTTATCGCAGGGCACAACCTACGAGCAGTACTTC. It specifies CASSLSQGTTYEQYF.

This clonotype has a handful of counts. This chain uses TRBV29-1 with TRBJ1-2, with D possibly matching TRBD1 (5 bases). The CDR3 extends over 14 amino acids. Trimming took off 7 bases at V and 0 bases at J, with 15 bases between the two ends. The germline gives CDR1 SQVTM, CDR2 ANQGSEA. CDR3 sequence reads: CSAGSGGANYGYTF. CDR3 in DNA: TGCAGCGCAGGAAGTGGGGGAGCTAACTATGGCTACACCTTC.

The J gene is TRBJ2-1, the V gene TRBV5-1; TRBD1 might be the D (6 bases). This CDR3 has 15 residues. Trimming pared 0 bases from V and 5 bases from J, leaving 12 bases between. In germline, CDR1 is SGHRS, CDR2 YFSETQ. CDR3 loop: CASSLGPRDNNEQFF. The DNA of the CDR3 is TGCGCCAGCAGCTTGGGGCCCCGGGACAACAATGAGCAGTTCTTC.

The chain uses TRBV6-5 and TRBJ2-3, with D possibly matching TRBD2 (5 bases). Trimming pared 0 bases from V and 9 bases from J, leaving 16 bases between. The germline V gene has CDR1 MNHEY and CDR2 SVGAGI. CDR3 length: 15 amino acids. The CDR3 DNA reads TGTGCCAGCAGTTACTCGGGTCGAGGGATCGGGACGCAGTATTTT. Translating it yields CASSYSGRGIGTQYF.

V gene TRBV4-2 combines with J gene TRBJ1-2; 9 positions agree with TRBD1. Trimming took 3 bases from V and 8 from J; bases not matched to a gene: 7. This CDR3 contains 14 residues. Germline V gene lookup returns CDR1 LGHNA and CDR2 YNFKEQ. The CDR3: CASSHGTGRLGYTF. Written as DNA, the CDR3 is TGTGCCAGCAGCCACGGGACAGGGAGGTTGGGCTACACCTTC.